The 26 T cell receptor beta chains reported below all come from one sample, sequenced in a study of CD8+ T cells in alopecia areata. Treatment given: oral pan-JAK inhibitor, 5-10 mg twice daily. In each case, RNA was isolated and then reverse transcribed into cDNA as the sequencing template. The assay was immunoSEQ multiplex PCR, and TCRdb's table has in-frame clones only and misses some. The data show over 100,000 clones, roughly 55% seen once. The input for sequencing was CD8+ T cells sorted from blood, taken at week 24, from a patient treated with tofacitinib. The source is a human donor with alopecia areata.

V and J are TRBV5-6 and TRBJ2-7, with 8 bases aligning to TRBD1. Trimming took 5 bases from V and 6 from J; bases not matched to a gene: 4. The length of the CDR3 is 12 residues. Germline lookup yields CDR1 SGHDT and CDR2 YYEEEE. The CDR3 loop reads CASSPTGGEQYF. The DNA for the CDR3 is TGTGCCAGCAGTCCCACAGGGGGCGAGCAGTACTTC. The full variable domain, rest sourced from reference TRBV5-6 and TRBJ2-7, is DAGVTQSPTHLIKTRGQQVTLRCSPKSGHDTVSWYQQALGQGPQFIFQYYEEEERQRGNFPDRFSGHQFPNYSSELNVNALLLGDSALYLCASSPTGGEQYFGPGTRLTVT.

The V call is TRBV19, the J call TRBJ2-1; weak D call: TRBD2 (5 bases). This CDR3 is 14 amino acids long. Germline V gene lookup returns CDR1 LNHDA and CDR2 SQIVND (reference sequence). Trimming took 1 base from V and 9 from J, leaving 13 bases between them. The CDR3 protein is CASSIGPPEGEQFF. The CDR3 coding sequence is TGTGCCAGTAGTATAGGTCCTCCCGAGGGTGAGCAGTTCTTC.

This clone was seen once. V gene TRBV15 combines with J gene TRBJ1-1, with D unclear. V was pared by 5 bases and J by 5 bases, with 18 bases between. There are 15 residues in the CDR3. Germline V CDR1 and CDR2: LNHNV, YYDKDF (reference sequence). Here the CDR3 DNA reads TGTGCCACCAGCGCGGTAGGAGGGCATGGGACTGAAGCTTTCTTT. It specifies CATSAVGGHGTEAFF.

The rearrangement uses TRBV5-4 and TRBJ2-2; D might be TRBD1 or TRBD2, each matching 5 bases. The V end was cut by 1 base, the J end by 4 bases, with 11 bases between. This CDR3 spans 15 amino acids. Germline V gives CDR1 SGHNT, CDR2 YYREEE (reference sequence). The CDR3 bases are TGTGCCAGCAGCTTGATGGGGACCTTCACCGGGGAGCTGTTTTTT. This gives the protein CASSLMGTFTGELFF.

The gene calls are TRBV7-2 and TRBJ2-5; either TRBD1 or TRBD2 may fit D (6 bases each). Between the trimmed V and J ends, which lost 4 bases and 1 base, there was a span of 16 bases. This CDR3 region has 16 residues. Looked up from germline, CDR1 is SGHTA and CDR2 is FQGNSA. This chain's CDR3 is CASSSGGHRAQETQYF. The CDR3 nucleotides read TGTGCCAGCAGCTCTGGGGGGCACAGGGCCCAAGAGACCCAGTACTTC.

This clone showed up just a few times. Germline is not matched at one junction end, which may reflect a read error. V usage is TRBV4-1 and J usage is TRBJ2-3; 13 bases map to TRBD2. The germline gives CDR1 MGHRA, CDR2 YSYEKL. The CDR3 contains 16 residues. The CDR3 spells CASSQDTSGGADTQYF. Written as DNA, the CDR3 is TGTGCCAGCAGCCAAGATACTAGCGGGGGGGCAGATACGCAGTATTTT.

The CDR3 sequence is CASSYSSEGSSNEQFF. In nucleotides, the CDR3 is TGTGCCAGCAGTTACTCGAGTGAGGGATCATCCAATGAGCAGTTCTTC. The chain uses TRBV6-5 and TRBJ2-1, with a weak D call TRBD2 (5 bases). In germline, CDR1 is MNHEY, CDR2 SVGAGI. The CDR3 covers 16 residues. V was shortened by 0 bases and J by 6 bases, with 15 bases between the two germline ends.

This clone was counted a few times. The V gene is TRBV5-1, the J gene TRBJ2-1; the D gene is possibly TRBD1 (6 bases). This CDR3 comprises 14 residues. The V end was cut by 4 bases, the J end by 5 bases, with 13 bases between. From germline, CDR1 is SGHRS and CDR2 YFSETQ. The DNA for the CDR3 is TGCGCCAGCAGCCCCAAACAGGGCAACAATGAGCAGTTCTTC. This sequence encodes CASSPKQGNNEQFF.

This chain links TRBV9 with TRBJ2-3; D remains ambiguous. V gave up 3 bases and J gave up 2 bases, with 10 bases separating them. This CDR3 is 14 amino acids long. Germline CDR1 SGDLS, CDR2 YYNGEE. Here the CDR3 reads CASSAPMVTDTQYF. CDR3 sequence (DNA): TGTGCCAGCAGCGCTCCGATGGTCACAGATACGCAGTATTTT. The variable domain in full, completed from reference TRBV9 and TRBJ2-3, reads DSGVTQTPKHLITATGQRVTLRCSPRSGDLSVYWYQQSLDQGLQFLIQYYNGEERAKGNILERFSAQQFPDLHSELNLSSLELGDSALYFCASSAPMVTDTQYFGPGTRLTVL.

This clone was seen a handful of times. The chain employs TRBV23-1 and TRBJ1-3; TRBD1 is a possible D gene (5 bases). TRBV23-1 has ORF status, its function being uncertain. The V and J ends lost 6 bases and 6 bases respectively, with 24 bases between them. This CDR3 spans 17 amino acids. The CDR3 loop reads CASRHSGTVKKENTIYF. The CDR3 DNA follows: TGCGCCAGCAGGCATAGTGGGACGGTAAAAAAAGAAAACACCATATATTTT.

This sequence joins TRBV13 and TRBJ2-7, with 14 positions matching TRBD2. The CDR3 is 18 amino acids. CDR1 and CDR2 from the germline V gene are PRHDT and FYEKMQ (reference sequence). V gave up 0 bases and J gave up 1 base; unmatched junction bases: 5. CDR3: CASSLGPGLAGGSYEQYF. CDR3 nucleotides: TGTGCCAGCAGCTTAGGCCCCGGACTAGCGGGGGGTTCCTACGAGCAGTACTTC. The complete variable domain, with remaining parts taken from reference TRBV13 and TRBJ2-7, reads AAGVIQSPRHLIKEKRETATLKCYPIPRHDTVYWYQQGPGQDPQFLISFYEKMQSDKGSIPDRFSAQQFSDYHSELNMSSLELGDSALYFCASSLGPGLAGGSYEQYFGPGTRLTVT.

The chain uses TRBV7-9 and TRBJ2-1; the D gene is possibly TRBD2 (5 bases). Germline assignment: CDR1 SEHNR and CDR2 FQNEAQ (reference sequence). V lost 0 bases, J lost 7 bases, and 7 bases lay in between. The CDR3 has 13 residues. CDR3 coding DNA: TGTGCCAGCAGCTTAGCGCGAGGGAATGAGCAGTTCTTC. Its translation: CASSLARGNEQFF.

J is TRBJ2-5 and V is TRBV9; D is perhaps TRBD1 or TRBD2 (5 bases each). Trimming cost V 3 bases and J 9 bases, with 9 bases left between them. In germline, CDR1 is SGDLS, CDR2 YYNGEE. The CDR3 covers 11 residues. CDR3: CASSARDPQYF. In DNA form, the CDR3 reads TGTGCCAGCAGCGCCCGGGACCCCCAGTACTTC.

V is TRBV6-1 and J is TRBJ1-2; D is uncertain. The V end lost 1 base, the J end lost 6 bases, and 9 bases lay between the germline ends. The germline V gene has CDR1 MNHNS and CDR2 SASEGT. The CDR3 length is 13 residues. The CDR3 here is CASSEGEEDGYTF. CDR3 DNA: TGTGCCAGCAGTGAAGGGGAAGAAGATGGCTACACCTTC.

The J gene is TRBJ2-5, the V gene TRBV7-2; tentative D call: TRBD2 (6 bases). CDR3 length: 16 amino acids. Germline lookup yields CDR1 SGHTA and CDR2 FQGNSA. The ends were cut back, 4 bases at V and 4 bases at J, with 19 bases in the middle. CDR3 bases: TGTGCCAGCAGCTCCGTGGTTGGCGGGGAAGGAGAGACCCAGTACTTC. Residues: CASSSVVGGEGETQYF.

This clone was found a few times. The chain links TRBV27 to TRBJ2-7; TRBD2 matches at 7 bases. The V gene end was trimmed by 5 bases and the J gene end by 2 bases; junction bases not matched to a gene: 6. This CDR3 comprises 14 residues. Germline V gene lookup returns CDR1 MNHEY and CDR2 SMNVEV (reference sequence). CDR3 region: CASSPLAGTYEQYF. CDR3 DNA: TGTGCCAGCAGTCCTTTAGCGGGCACCTACGAGCAGTACTTC.

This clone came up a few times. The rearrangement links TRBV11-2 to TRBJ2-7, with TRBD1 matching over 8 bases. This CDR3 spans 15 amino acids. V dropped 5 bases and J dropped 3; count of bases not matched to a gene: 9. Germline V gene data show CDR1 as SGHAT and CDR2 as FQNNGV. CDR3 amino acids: CASSPPGQGGYEQYF. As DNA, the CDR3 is TGTGCCAGCAGCCCCCCCGGACAGGGAGGCTACGAGCAGTACTTC. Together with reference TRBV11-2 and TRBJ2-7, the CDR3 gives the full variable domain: EAGVAQSPRYKIIEKRQSVAFWCNPISGHATLYWYQQILGQGPKLLIQFQNNGVVDDSQLPKDRFSAERLKGVDSTLKIQPAKLEDSAVYLCASSPPGQGGYEQYFGPGTRLTVT.

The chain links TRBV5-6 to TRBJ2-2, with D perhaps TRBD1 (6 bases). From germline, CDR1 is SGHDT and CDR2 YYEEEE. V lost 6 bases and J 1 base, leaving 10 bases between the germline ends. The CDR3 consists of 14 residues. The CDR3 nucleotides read TGTGCCAGCACCCGACAGGAGAACACCGGGGAGCTGTTTTTT. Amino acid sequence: CASTRQENTGELFF.

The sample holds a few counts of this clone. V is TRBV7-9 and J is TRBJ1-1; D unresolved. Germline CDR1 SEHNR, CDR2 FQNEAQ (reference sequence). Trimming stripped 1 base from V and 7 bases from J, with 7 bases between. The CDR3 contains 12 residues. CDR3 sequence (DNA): TGTGCCAGCAGCTTAGTATGGAGTGAAGCTTTCTTT. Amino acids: CASSLVWSEAFF.

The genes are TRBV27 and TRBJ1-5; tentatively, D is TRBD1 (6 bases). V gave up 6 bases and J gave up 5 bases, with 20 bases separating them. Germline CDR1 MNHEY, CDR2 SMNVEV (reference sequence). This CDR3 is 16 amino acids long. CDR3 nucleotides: TGTGCCAGCAGGAGCGGGGTTAAGGGGGTCGATCAGCCCCAGCATTTT. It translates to CASRSGVKGVDQPQHF.

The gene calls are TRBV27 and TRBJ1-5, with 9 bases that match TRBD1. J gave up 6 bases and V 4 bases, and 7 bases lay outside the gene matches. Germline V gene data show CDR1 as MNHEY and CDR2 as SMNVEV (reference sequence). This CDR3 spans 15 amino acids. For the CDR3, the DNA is TGTGCCAGCAGTTCGGGACAGGGCCTTGTTCAGCCCCAGCATTTT. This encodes CASSSGQGLVQPQHF.

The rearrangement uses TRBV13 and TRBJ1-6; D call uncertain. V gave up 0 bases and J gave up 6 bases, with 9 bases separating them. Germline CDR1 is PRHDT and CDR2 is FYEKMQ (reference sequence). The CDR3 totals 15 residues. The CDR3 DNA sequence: TGTGCCAGCAGCTTAGGTGCCCTAAGTAATTCACCCCTCCACTTT. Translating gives CASSLGALSNSPLHF.

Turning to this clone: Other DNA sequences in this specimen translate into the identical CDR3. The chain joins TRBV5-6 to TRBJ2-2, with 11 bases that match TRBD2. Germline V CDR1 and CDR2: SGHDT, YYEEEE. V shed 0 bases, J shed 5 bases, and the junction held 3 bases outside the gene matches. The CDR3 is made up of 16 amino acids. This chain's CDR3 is CASSLALAGGTGELFF. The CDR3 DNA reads TGTGCCAGCAGCTTGGCGCTAGCGGGGGGAACCGGGGAGCTGTTTTTT.

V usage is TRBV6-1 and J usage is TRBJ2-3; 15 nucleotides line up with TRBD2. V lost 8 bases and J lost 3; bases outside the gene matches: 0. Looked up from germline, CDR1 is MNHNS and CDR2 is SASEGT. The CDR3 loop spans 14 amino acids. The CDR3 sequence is CASGTSGGTDTQYF. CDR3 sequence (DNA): TGTGCCAGCGGGACTAGCGGGGGGACAGATACGCAGTATTTT.

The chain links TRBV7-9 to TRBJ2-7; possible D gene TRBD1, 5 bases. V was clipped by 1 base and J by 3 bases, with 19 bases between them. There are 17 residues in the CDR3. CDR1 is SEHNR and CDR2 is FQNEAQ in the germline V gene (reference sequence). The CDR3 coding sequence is TGTGCCAGCAGCTTAGGGGGTTTGGCAGGGTGGAGCTACGAGCAGTACTTC. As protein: CASSLGGLAGWSYEQYF.

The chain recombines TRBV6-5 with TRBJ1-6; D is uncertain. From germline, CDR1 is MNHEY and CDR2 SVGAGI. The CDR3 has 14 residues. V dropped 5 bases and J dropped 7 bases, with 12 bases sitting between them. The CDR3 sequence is CASSPGATNSPLHF. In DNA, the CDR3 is TGTGCCAGCAGTCCCGGAGCCACCAATTCACCCCTCCACTTT.